This T cell receptor (beta chain) derives from a study of CD8 T cells in ankylosing spondylitis. There are 16 residues in the CDR3. The ends were cut back, 6 bases at V and 0 bases at J, with 16 bases in the middle. Germline V gene sequence: CDR1 MNHEY, CDR2 SVGAGI. TCRdb ran MiXCR on the 5' RACE reads and lists one entry per CDR3 protein. Altogether under 150,000 distinct CDR3 sequences are present, roughly an eighth being singletons, with the ten largest covering approximately 4%. This clonotype was recorded many times. Its antigen is not identified. Points from the study as a whole: Made up of about eight highly homologous variants, a TCR beta motif appeared characteristic of ankylosing spondylitis blood.

The chain links TRBV6-5 to TRBJ2-3; maybe TRBD2 (6 bases). Sequenced material: blood, either unsorted or a sorted T cell fraction (not recorded which). The sequence derives from a female donor with ankylosing spondylitis or in good health (not recorded which). The CDR3 here is CASSRSGGDSTDTQYF. CDR3 in DNA: TGTGCCAGCAGCCGCTCCGGAGGGGATAGCACAGATACGCAGTATTTT.